The T cell receptor (beta chain) under discussion was sequenced for a study of CD8+CD57+ T cells in acquired aplastic anemia. Overall study context: Mean yield of DNA from sorted CD4+ and CD8+ cells was about 3.2 ug. Broader study findings: Roughly 30 sequences, all CD8+ CDR3, were shared between patients and controls. Patients did not significantly differ from controls in CD8+ Simpson's diversity.

Turning to this clonotype: Its antigen is unknown.

The template used for profiling TCR beta VDJ and CDR3 was genomic DNA. TCRdb analysed the reads with MiXCR anew, one entry per CDR3 protein. The table has 200,000 or so distinct CDR3 sequences, over 60% seen once. V lost 7 bases to trimming and J lost 2 bases; unmatched junction nucleotides: 4. The CDR3 consists of 13 residues. CDR1 and CDR2 from the germline V gene are WSHSY and SAAADI. The receptor comes from a human donor with severe aplastic anemia or a healthy control (not recorded which). Sequencing was carried out using sorted CD4+, CD8+, or CD8+CD57+ T cells (not recorded which) from PBMCs. The chain couples TRBV10-2 to TRBJ2-7, with TRBD1 identical over 8 bases. The CDR3 coding sequence is TGCGCCAGCATGGACAGGGCGACCTACGAGCAGTACTTC. Translating it yields CASMDRATYEQYF.